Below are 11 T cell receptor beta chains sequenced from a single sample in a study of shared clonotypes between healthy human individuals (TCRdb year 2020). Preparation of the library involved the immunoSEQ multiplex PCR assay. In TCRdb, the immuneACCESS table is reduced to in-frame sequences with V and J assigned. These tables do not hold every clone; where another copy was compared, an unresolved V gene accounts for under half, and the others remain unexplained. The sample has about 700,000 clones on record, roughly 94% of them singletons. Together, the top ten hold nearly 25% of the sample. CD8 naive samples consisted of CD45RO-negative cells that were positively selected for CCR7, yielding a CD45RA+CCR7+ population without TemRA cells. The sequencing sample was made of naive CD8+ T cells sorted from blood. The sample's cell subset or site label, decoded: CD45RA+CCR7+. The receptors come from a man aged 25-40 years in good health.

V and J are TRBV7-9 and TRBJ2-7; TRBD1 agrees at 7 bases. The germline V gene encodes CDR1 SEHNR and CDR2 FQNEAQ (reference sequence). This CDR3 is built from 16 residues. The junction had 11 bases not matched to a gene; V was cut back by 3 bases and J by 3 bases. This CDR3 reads CASSFGRQGGYYEQYF. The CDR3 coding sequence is TGTGCCAGCAGCTTCGGGCGACAGGGCGGGTACTACGAGCAGTACTTC.

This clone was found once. CDR3 nucleotide sequence: TGTGCCAGCAGCTTACCCCGGAGAGGGGTGAACACCGGGGAGCTGTTTTTT. Translating it yields CASSLPRRGVNTGELFF. The chain recombines TRBV7-3 with TRBJ2-2; D assignment may be TRBD1 or TRBD2 (5 bases each). V gave up 2 bases and J gave up 1 base, with 14 bases separating them. The length of the CDR3 is 17 residues. CDR1 is SGHTA, CDR2 FQGTGA, per germline.

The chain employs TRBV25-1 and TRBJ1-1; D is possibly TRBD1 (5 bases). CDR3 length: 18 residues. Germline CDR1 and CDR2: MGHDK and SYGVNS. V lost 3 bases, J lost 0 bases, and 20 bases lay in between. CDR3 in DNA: TGTGCCAGCAGTGATGCACCGGGACCGAGAGGCGTGAACACTGAAGCTTTCTTT. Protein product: CASSDAPGPRGVNTEAFF.

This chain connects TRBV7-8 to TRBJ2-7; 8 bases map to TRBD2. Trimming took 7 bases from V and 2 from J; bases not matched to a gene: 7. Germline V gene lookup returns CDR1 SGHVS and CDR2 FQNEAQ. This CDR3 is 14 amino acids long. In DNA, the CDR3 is TGTGCCAGCATCGGGGGGGGCACTCCCTACGAGCAGTACTTC. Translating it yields CASIGGGTPYEQYF. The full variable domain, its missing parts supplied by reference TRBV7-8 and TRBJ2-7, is GAGVSQSPRYKVAKRGQDVALRCDPISGHVSLFWYQQALGQGPEFLTYFQNEAQLDKSGLPSDRFFAERPEGSVSTLKIQRTQQEDSAVYLCASIGGGTPYEQYFGPGTRLTVT.

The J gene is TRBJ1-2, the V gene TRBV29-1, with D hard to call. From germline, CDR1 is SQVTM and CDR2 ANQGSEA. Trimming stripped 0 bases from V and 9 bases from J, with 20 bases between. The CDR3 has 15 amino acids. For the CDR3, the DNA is TGCAGCGTTGAAGAGTCGGGCCTGCCGAGCGATAGCTACACCTTC. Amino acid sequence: CSVEESGLPSDSYTF.

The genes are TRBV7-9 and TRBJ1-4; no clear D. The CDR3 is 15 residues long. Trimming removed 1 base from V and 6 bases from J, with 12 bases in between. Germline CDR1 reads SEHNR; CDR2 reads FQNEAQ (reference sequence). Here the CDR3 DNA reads TGTGCCAGCAGCTTAGTCGGAGAGAAACATGAAAAACTGTTTTTT. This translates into CASSLVGEKHEKLFF. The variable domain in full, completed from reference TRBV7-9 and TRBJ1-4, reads DTGVSQNPRHKITKRGQNVTFRCDPISEHNRLYWYRQTLGQGPEFLTYFQNEAQLEKSRLLSDRFSAERPKGSFSTLEIQRTEQGDSAMYLCASSLVGEKHEKLFFGSGTQLSVL.

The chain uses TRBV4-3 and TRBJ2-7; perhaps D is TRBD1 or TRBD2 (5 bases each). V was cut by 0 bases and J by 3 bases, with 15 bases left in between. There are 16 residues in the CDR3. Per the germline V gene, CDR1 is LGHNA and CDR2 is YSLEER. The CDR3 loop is CASSQDRDEQFYEQYF. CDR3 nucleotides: TGCGCCAGCAGCCAAGATCGGGACGAGCAATTCTACGAGCAGTACTTC.

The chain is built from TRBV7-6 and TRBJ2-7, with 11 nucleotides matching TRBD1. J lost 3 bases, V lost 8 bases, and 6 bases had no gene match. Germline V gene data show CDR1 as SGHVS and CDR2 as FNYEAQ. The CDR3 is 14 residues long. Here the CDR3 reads CASGQGASYYEQYF. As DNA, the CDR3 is TGTGCCAGCGGACAGGGGGCTAGTTACTACGAGCAGTACTTC.

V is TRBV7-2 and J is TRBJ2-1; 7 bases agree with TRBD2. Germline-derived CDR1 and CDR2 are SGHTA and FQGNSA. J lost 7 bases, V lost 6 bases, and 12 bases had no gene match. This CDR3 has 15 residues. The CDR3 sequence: CASSPPDAGANEQFF. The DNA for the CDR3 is TGTGCCAGCAGTCCACCGGACGCGGGAGCTAATGAGCAGTTCTTC.

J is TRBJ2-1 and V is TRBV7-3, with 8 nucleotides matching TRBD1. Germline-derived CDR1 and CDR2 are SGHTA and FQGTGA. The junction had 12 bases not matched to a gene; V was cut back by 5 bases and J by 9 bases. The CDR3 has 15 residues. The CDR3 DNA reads TGTGCCAGCAGCCTCCGGACAGGGTTGGCAATTGAGCAGTTCTTC. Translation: CASSLRTGLAIEQFF.

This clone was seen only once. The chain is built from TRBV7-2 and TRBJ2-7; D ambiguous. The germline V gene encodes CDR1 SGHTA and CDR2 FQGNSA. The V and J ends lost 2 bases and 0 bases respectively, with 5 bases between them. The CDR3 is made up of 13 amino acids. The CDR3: CASSLPYSYEQYF. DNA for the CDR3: TGTGCCAGCAGCTTACCCTACTCCTACGAGCAGTACTTC.